This T cell receptor beta chain originates from a study of blood T cell repertoires in COVID-19. Background on the study: Sample material is recorded as cDNA or gDNA derived from T cells, B-cell-depleted T cells, or PBMCs.

This table comes from immunoSEQ multiplex PCR, and its TCRdb copy is limited to in-frame clones, with some not included. The data contain 100,000 to 150,000 clones, around 80% of them seen just once; the ten biggest clones take up 3.8%. Germline V gene lookup returns CDR1 MNHEY and CDR2 SVGAGI. The CDR3 has 11 residues. V lost 10 bases, J lost 7 bases, and 2 bases stayed unmatched. V gene TRBV6-5 combines with J gene TRBJ1-3, with 9 bases identical to TRBD1. The TCR comes from a woman between 45 and 60 years old with acute or convalescent COVID-19. Material: peripheral blood. The DNA for the CDR3 is TGTGCCACAGGGACAGGGAACACCATATATTTT. Translation gives CATGTGNTIYF.